This passage covers 4 T cell receptor beta chains from one sample sequenced in a study of cytomegalovirus exposure and HLA in healthy donors. Profiling relied on immunoSEQ multiplex PCR, and the TCRdb table lists in-frame clones only, not all of them. The table shows 150,000 to 250,000 clones, with about 81% occurring only once. Sequencing was done on a sample of PBMCs. These receptors all come from a woman in her twenties or thirties in good health and CMV-seronegative.

This clone turned up a few times. CDR3 sequence reads: CASSFPLGQVQYNSPLHF. Written as DNA, the CDR3 is TGTGCCAGCAGTTTCCCTTTAGGACAGGTGCAATATAATTCACCCCTCCACTTT. The J gene is TRBJ1-6, the V gene TRBV28, with 7 bases fitting TRBD1. The germline CDR1 and CDR2 sequences are MDHEN and SYDVKM. The trim removed 3 bases at V and 4 bases at J, leaving 12 bases unmatched. The CDR3 spans 18 residues.

The chain is built from TRBV5-8 and TRBJ1-4; TRBD1 aligns across 10 bases. J was trimmed by 10 bases and V by 3 bases; bases with no gene match: 6. CDR3 length equals 14 residues. Per the germline V gene, CDR1 is SGHTS and CDR2 is YDEGEE. This CDR3 is CASSSDRGFGKLFF. CDR3 nucleotide sequence: TGTGCCAGCAGCTCGGACAGGGGGTTCGGAAAACTGTTTTTT. Supplemented by reference TRBV5-8 and TRBJ1-4, the full variable domain reads EAGVTQSPTHLIKTRGQQATLRCSPISGHTSVYWYQQALGLGLQFLLWYDEGEERNRGNFPPRFSGRQFPNYSSELNVNALELEDSALYLCASSSDRGFGKLFFGSGTQLSVL.

V and J are TRBV7-8 and TRBJ1-5; 8 nucleotides line up with TRBD1. V lost 5 bases and J lost 0; bases outside the gene matches: 12. The CDR3 has 18 amino acids. The germline V gene encodes CDR1 SGHVS and CDR2 FQNEAQ. CDR3: CASSLSGTGRYSNQPQHF. CDR3 coding DNA: TGTGCCAGCAGCCTATCCGGGACAGGACGGTATAGCAATCAGCCCCAGCATTTT. Full variable domain (missing parts from reference TRBV7-8 and TRBJ1-5): GAGVSQSPRYKVAKRGQDVALRCDPISGHVSLFWYQQALGQGPEFLTYFQNEAQLDKSGLPSDRFFAERPEGSVSTLKIQRTQQEDSAVYLCASSLSGTGRYSNQPQHFGDGTRLSIL.

The chain couples TRBV5-1 to TRBJ1-1; D uncertain. V lost 4 bases and J 0 bases, leaving 13 bases between the germline ends. The CDR3 covers 15 residues. Germline V gene data show CDR1 as SGHRS and CDR2 as YFSETQ. CDR3 sequence reads: CASSIVEGVNTEAFF. CDR3 nucleotides: TGCGCCAGCAGCATAGTAGAGGGCGTGAACACTGAAGCTTTCTTT.